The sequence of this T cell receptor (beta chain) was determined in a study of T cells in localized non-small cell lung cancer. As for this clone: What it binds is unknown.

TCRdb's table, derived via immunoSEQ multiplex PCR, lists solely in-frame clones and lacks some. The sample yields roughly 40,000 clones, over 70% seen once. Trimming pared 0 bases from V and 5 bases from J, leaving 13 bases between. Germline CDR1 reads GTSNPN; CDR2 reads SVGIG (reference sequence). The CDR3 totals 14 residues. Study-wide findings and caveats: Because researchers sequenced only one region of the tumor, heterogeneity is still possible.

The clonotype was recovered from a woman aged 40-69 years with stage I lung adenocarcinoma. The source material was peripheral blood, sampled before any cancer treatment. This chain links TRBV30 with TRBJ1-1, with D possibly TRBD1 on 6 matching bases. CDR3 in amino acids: CAWSVLTGRTEAFF. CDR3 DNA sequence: TGTGCCTGGAGTGTATTAACAGGGAGGACTGAAGCTTTCTTT.